This T cell receptor (beta chain) comes out of a study of cytomegalovirus exposure and HLA in healthy donors (dated by TCRdb to 2016 to 2017). As for the study more broadly: An earlier analysis of approximately 640 of the donors reported approximately 300 Gb of sequence data and around 110 million unique TCR beta sequences from 150 million to 200 million T cells. Donor age, sex, ethnicity and CMV serostatus were compiled alongside the repertoire data. In the later analysis, no new phenotypic data were used to find candidate immune exposures; instead, reliance was placed on TCR beta sequences and their occurrence across donors. A later genetic analysis used genome-wide SNP genotypes for about 60% of the roughly 670 donors, treating that subset as a discovery cohort. A later analysis re-analyzed previously published TCR beta repertoires from several hundred donors and added high-resolution HLA genotyping to study TCR occurrence patterns. The study used immunosequencing to profile the T cell repertoires of under 700 subjects and linked those repertoires to cytomegalovirus serostatus. To decide whether each TCR beta V gene segment behaved as functional or pseudogenic, an earlier analysis of fewer than 750 of the donors relied on high-throughput TCR beta sequencing. Of the approximately 400 genotyped donors, roughly 85% fell in the genetic ancestry cluster associated with self-reported Caucasian donors. Every repertoire in the discovery cohort had been generated on one and the same sequencing platform. Because of strong linkage in the cohort, five DR-DQ haplotypes were treated as single units for association and clustering. To predict cytomegalovirus infection status, the study brought together high-throughput TCR immunosequencing, statistical association of individual TCRs with disease status, and machine learning. The study was designed to test whether signatures of past pathogen exposure could be identified by cataloging public T cell receptors. Both class I and class II loci were covered by HLA typing, at four-digit resolution. In addition to the first cohort of 650 to 800 subjects, a separate validation cohort of 120 different subjects was used. Among roughly 400 genotyped donors of the cohort, an average of approximately 240,000 unique TCR beta nucleotide sequences was sequenced per donor, of which about 18% were non-productive. The number of typed donors differed by locus: about 629-630 for A, B, C, DRB1 and DQB1; approximately 520 for DQA1; approximately 600 for DPA1; and around 450 for DPB1. An early release that covered fewer than 750 HLA-typed donors contained approximately 300 gigabases of sequencing data and 85 million to 100 million unique TCR sequences.

Details on this clone: Its binding antigen is unknown. Per-base qualities were not stored, and no clone one base away is much larger.

The cohort consisted of fewer than 700 healthy bone marrow donors. Cohort members were all nominally healthy when sampled, although unrecorded immune exposures were likely present. The donor was CMV seropositive and belonged to the group of 250 to 300 seropositive cohort members. A peripheral blood sample was collected from each donor, and TCR beta sequencing was performed on peripheral blood mononuclear cells. The Qiagen DNeasy Blood Extraction Kit was used to extract genomic DNA from the blood cell samples. Study-wide findings and limitations: Because HLA typing was unavailable for some donors at each locus, only the typed subset was used in association tests. In a later genetic analysis, a missense DCLRE1C variant was associated with V-gene and J-gene trimming of TCR beta chains, and the association was replicated in an independent cohort. The cohort was sequenced for TCR beta chains only, and without alpha or paired-chain data the features that could be detected were limited. In an earlier analysis of approximately 590 of the donors, most TCR beta V segments appeared in productive rearrangements about 90% or about 30% of the time, broadly matching IMGT annotations. Correlated functional status among segregating V segments might be attributable to linkage disequilibrium, but an unknown experimental factor could not be ruled out. A later genetic analysis reported fewer N-insertions in productive TCRs among donors in an Asian-associated ancestry cluster than the roughly 700-donor mean. In vitro tests confirmed that a few of the cytomegalovirus-associated TCR beta chains recognize cytomegalovirus antigens. In a later analysis, HLA-associated TCR beta chains showed more clonal expansion and lower generation probabilities than non-associated chains that were equally common. About 17 rarely observed V segments, including chromosome 9 orphons, were excluded from the earlier analysis of just under 600 of the donors because counts were too low. The classifier was reported to diagnose cytomegalovirus status with high specificity and sensitivity in both the original and validation cohorts. Roughly uniform sequencing depth across donors was assumed in presence/absence analyses, although this assumption may not hold. The sequencing pipeline was judged likely to have produced a cluster of highly shared sequence variants as a technical artifact. A later analysis reported that several top co-occurrence clusters appeared linked to parvovirus B19, influenza, CMV and Epstein-Barr virus. According to the authors, the approach could potentially be generalized to other disease states and immunological phenotypes. In the study, 150 to 200 TCR beta chains were listed as associated with cytomegalovirus. In a later analysis, most CMV-associated TCR beta chains were found to appear HLA-restricted, with HLA associations seemingly driven largely by CMV exposure. A later analysis associated roughly 17,000 TCR beta sequences with specific HLA alleles at a false discovery rate of 0.05. CMV serostatus was the only immune exposure information available for the cohort. A further reported finding was that TCR beta sequences accurately predicted the HLA-A and HLA-B alleles for most subjects in the first cohort. In a later analysis, the rate of TCR association differed among HLA loci, with DRB1 alleles having the most associated TCRs and HLA-C alleles having the fewest. Most TCR sequences were seen in very few donors, while some public TCRs were found in many individuals. When HLA alleles, especially DR and DQ, strongly co-occurred, TCR associations were difficult to assign to individual alleles.

The library was made by the immunoSEQ multiplex PCR assay. For the multiplex PCR, a mixture combining 60 forward primers for TCR Vbeta segments and 13 reverse primers for TCR Jbeta segments was used. The CDR3 region of rearranged TCR beta genes was amplified from genomic DNA with a multiplex PCR assay. On the Illumina HiSeq System, the amplified TCR beta libraries were sequenced as 87-base-pair reads. The paper's processing steps were these. Across the roughly 600 repertoires, a later analysis counted 80 million or so unique TCR beta chains, roughly 11 million of which were shared by at least two donors. To remove PCR and sequencing errors, raw reads were error-corrected and collapsed into unique sequences using a nearest-neighbor algorithm that merged closely related sequences. To assign V, D and J gene segments, CDR3 sequences were aligned to IMGT reference sequences. Each retained sequence needed at least a six-nucleotide match to both a V gene segment and a J gene segment. A rearrangement was called productive if the CDR3 had no stop codons and remained in frame with V and J, and every other rearrangement was called non-productive. Following IMGT convention, CDR3 was defined as the stretch from the second conserved V-encoded cysteine to the conserved J-encoded phenylalanine. In an earlier analysis of more than 550 of the donors, sequences lacking an unambiguous match to a single V gene segment were excluded. In an earlier analysis of several hundred of the donors, V segments were called functional above 56.7% productive rearrangements and were called segregating when the between-donor standard deviation exceeded 5%. A statistical classification framework was built to diagnose cytomegalovirus status from the catalog of TCR beta chain sequences. In a later analysis, V and J genes were assigned by comparing TCR nucleotide sequences against IMGT/GENE-DB human TR gene sequences. A later analysis assigned CDR3 sequences and most-parsimonious VDJ recombination scenarios with the TCRdist pipeline. In a later analysis, each TCR beta chain was defined by its CDR3 amino acid sequence together with its V-gene family, and reads without a unique V-gene family were excluded. In a later analysis, fewer than 650 highly shared, low-generation-probability nucleotide sequences were removed to address suspected cross-contamination and a sequencing artifact. For each public chain, a later analysis derived a clonal expansion index from normalized ranks of inferred template counts within each repertoire. In a later analysis, generation probabilities were computed using a VDJ recombination model fitted to out-of-frame rearrangements, and the results were checked against IGoR. In a later analysis, hypergeometric tests were used to score TCR-TCR, TCR-HLA and TCR-CMV co-occurrence, with a repertoire-size bias correction applied to TCR pairs. False discovery rates were estimated in a later analysis by permuting HLA or CMV assignments 20 times. In a later analysis, co-occurring TCRs were grouped using DBSCAN, and TCRdist sequence similarity was added for clustering within HLA-allele-positive subsets. Repertoires with fewer than 30,000 or more than 120,000 public chains, plus five repertoires with anomalous nucleotide sharing, were excluded from co-occurrence clustering. As stored in TCRdb, this immuneACCESS dataset retains in-frame rearrangements with V and J assigned. A fraction of the clones does not appear; measured against another copy, unresolved V genes explain less than half of the discrepancy, and the remainder lacks a known reason. D and trimming come from the DNA, and the V and J calls and clone size come from that table. In all, the sample holds 64,000 or so clones, and 60% to 70% of those were seen once. The ten largest clonotypes hold 7.6% of the sample.

The source of this sequence is a man aged 35-49 years in good health and CMV-seropositive. What was sequenced was PBMCs.

The DNA sequence reads TGTGCCAGCAGCCTTACAGGGTCTAGCAATCAGCCCCAGCATTTT. This sequence encodes CASSLTGSSNQPQHF. The chain is encoded by TRBV7-9 joined to TRBJ1-5, and possibly TRBD1, on 6 matching bases. CDR1 is given as SEHNR and CDR2 as FQNEAQ, both from the germline V gene (reference sequence). V and J are truncated by 5 bases and 0 bases respectively, leaving an intervening sequence of 11 bases. The CDR3 runs 15 amino acids, cysteine and phenylalanine included. The only DNA kept is the CDR3, 45 bases in frame from the first base.